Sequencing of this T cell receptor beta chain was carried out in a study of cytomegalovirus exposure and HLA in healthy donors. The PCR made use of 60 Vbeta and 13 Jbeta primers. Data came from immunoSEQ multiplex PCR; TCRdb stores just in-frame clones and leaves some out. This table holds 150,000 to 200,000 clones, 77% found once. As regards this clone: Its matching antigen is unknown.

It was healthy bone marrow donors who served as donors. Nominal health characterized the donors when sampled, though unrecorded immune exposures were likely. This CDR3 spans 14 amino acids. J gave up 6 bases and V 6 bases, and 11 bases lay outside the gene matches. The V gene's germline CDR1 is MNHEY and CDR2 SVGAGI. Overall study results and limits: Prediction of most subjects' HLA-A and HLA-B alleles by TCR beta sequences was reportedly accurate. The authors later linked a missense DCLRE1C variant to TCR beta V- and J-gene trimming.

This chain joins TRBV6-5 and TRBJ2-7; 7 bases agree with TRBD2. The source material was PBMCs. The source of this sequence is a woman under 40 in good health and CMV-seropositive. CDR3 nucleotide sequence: TGTGCCAGCAGCCGCCCGGGAGGAGGGGTCGAGCAGTACTTC. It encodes CASSRPGGGVEQYF.